These 18 T cell receptor beta chains were sequenced from one sample in a study of blood T cell repertoires in COVID-19. Libraries were prepared by immunoSEQ multiplex PCR; TCRdb keeps only in-frame clonotypes and omits some of them. The sample holds some 100,000 clones, 65% to 80% seen once. Sequencing input: peripheral blood. The receptors here all came from a man in his fifties with acute or convalescent COVID-19.

The chain recombines TRBV30 with TRBJ1-3; D may be TRBD1 (5 bases). The germline V gene encodes CDR1 GTSNPN and CDR2 SVGIG (reference sequence). The CDR3 length is 14 residues. V lost 2 bases to trimming and J lost 4 bases, with 12 bases between them. CDR3 residues: CAWSHAAGGNTIYF. DNA for the CDR3: TGTGCCTGGAGTCATGCGGCAGGGGGAAACACCATATATTTT.

This rearrangement joins TRBV24-1 to TRBJ2-2, with D uncertain. Germline V lookup: CDR1 KGHDR, CDR2 SFDVKD. Trimming left V 5 bases short and J 2 bases short, with 5 bases between. This CDR3 spans 13 amino acids. CDR3 nucleotide sequence: TGTGCCACCAGTGCCCCAAACACCGGGGAGCTGTTTTTT. This sequence encodes CATSAPNTGELFF.

CDR3 region: CSAPFQREVDEQYF. The CDR3 nucleotides are TGCAGCGCCCCTTTTCAGCGGGAGGTCGACGAGCAGTACTTC. The gene calls are TRBV29-1 and TRBJ2-7, with 9 bases matching TRBD2. The J segment lost 5 bases and the V segment lost 7 bases, leaving 12 bases of the junction unmatched. Germline loops: CDR1 SQVTM, CDR2 ANQGSEA. The CDR3 has 14 amino acids.

The chain links TRBV15 to TRBJ2-5; TRBD2 might be the D (6 bases). The CDR3 is 19 amino acids. V was pared by 5 bases and J by 5 bases, with 30 bases between. Germline-derived CDR1 and CDR2 are LNHNV and YYDKDF (reference sequence). CDR3 nucleotide sequence: TGTGCCACCAGCCCACGTTGGGTCGAGGGGACTCGGAAGCCGGAGACCCAGTACTTC. Encoded protein: CATSPRWVEGTRKPETQYF.

The chain couples TRBV6-5 to TRBJ1-5, with TRBD1 identical over 8 bases. J gave up 2 bases and V 3 bases, and 3 bases lay outside the gene matches. Germline V gene sequence: CDR1 MNHEY, CDR2 SVGAGI. The CDR3 loop spans 15 amino acids. The CDR3, as DNA: TGTGCCAGCAGTTATGAACAGGGGGGCAATCAGCCCCAGCATTTT. This translates into CASSYEQGGNQPQHF.

J is TRBJ1-3 and V is TRBV12-3 or TRBV12-4; D may be TRBD1 (5 bases). V was trimmed by 3 bases and J by 7 bases, leaving 10 bases between them. CDR3 length equals 13 residues. CDR3 residues: CASSFPRGNTIYF. The CDR3 coding sequence is TGTGCCAGCAGTTTTCCCCGGGGGAACACCATATATTTT.

This clone showed up just a few times. This chain uses TRBV5-5 with TRBJ1-2; D is perhaps TRBD1 (5 bases). Trimming left V 2 bases short and J 1 base short, with 15 bases between. CDR1 is SGHKS and CDR2 is YYEKEE in the germline V gene (reference sequence). This CDR3 comprises 16 residues. CDR3 DNA sequence: TGTGCCAGCAGCTTAGCCGCCCAGGGCCTTAACTATGGCTACACCTTC. Its protein product is CASSLAAQGLNYGYTF.

The V gene is TRBV4-1, the J gene TRBJ1-2; D might be TRBD1 (6 bases). The CDR3 is 16 amino acids. V was pared by 1 base and J by 2 bases, with 14 bases between. Germline CDR1 reads MGHRA; CDR2 reads YSYEKL. This CDR3 reads CASSQGRQESNYGYTF. Here the CDR3 DNA reads TGCGCCAGCAGCCAAGGCCGACAGGAATCGAACTATGGCTACACCTTC.

The DNA of the CDR3 is TGTGCCAGTAGTATTAGTTCACAGGGGCAGTACACCTTC. It encodes CASSISSQGQYTF. This chain joins TRBV19 and TRBJ1-2; 7 positions agree with TRBD1. The V gene end was trimmed by 3 bases and the J gene end by 11 bases; junction bases not matched to a gene: 9. This CDR3 comprises 13 residues. The germline CDR1 and CDR2 sequences are LNHDA and SQIVND (reference sequence).

J is TRBJ2-3 and V is TRBV27, with 7 bases identical to TRBD2. CDR1 is MNHEY, CDR2 SMNVEV, per germline (reference sequence). CDR3 size: 16 residues. Germline trimming cut 3 bases from V and 1 base from J; bases unmatched to any gene: 7. The CDR3 sequence: CASSFLRDYGTDTQYF. The CDR3 DNA follows: TGTGCCAGCAGTTTCCTTCGGGACTATGGCACAGATACGCAGTATTTT.

This clone has more than one count but fewer than ten. The chain recombines TRBV12-5 with TRBJ1-1; TRBD1 matches at 12 bases. Germline CDR1 LGHNT, CDR2 FRNRAP. The CDR3 runs 14 residues. Trimming took 4 bases from V and 4 from J; bases not matched to a gene: 1. The DNA of the CDR3 is TGTGCTAGTGGTTCGGGACAGGGGGCCACTGAAGCTTTCTTT. As protein: CASGSGQGATEAFF.

This chain uses TRBV5-1 with TRBJ2-3; maybe TRBD1 (5 bases). Germline V gene sequence: CDR1 SGHRS, CDR2 YFSETQ. Trimming removed 4 bases from V and 6 bases from J, with 9 bases in between. The CDR3 covers 12 residues. The CDR3: CASSPPGDTQYF. CDR3 nucleotide sequence: TGCGCCAGCAGCCCGCCAGGGGATACGCAGTATTTT.

This chain uses TRBV4-1 with TRBJ1-2; perhaps TRBD1 as D (6 bases). This CDR3 has 14 residues. V lost 6 bases to trimming and J lost 0 bases, with 11 bases between them. Germline values: CDR1 MGHRA, CDR2 YSYEKL. For the CDR3, the DNA is TGCGCCAGCAGGGACAGAGAACCTAACTATGGCTACACCTTC. This sequence encodes CASRDREPNYGYTF.

The chain employs TRBV19 and TRBJ2-5; 9 bases match TRBD1. With 5 bases clipped from V and 4 bases from J, the junction kept 8 bases outside the gene matches. Germline assignment: CDR1 LNHDA and CDR2 SQIVND (reference sequence). The CDR3 spans 15 residues. Written as DNA, the CDR3 is TGTGCCAGTAGTCCTGAAACAGGGGGCAGAGAGACCCAGTACTTC. The encoded protein is CASSPETGGRETQYF.

This clone was seen only a few times. In DNA form, the CDR3 reads TGTGCCAGCAGCTTAGAACTCAACGCTAACTATGGCTACACCTTC. Translating it yields CASSLELNANYGYTF. The J gene is TRBJ1-2, the V gene TRBV5-4; D ambiguous. Germline V CDR1 and CDR2: SGHNT, YYREEE (reference sequence). Deletions cut 2 bases from V and 0 bases from J, with 11 bases between. CDR3 length: 15 amino acids.

CDR3 coding DNA: TGCGCCAGCAGTATCGTAAACACCGGGGAGCTGTTTTTT. Translation gives CASSIVNTGELFF. This chain links TRBV10-1 with TRBJ2-2; no clear D. V lost 5 bases to trimming and J lost 2 bases, with 6 bases between them. The CDR3 loop spans 13 amino acids. The germline V gene encodes CDR1 WNHNN and CDR2 SYGVQD (reference sequence).

The chain employs TRBV5-1 and TRBJ1-2; no clear D gene. The CDR3 is 13 amino acids. Germline CDR1 reads SGHRS; CDR2 reads YFSETQ. The V and J ends lost 0 bases and 7 bases respectively, with 10 bases between them. The chain's CDR3 is CASSLDPGAGYTF. The CDR3 nucleotides read TGCGCCAGCAGCTTGGACCCGGGAGCTGGCTACACCTTC.

This clone is a singleton in its sample. The V gene is TRBV7-3, the J gene TRBJ2-5; maybe TRBD2 (5 bases). V lost 5 bases and J lost 7, with 17 bases in between. Germline CDR1 reads SGHTA; CDR2 reads FQGTGA. The CDR3 consists of 14 residues. The CDR3: CASSLLDRRATQYF. The CDR3 DNA reads TGTGCCAGCAGCCTACTAGATCGGCGAGCGACCCAGTACTTC. Combining the CDR3 with reference TRBV7-3 and TRBJ2-5 gives the whole variable domain GAGVSQTPSNKVTEKGKYVELRCDPISGHTALYWYRQSLGQGPEFLIYFQGTGAADDSGLPNDRFFAVRPEGSVSTLKIQRTERGDSAVYLCASSLLDRRATQYFGPGTRLLVL.